This TCR beta chain was sequenced during a study of CD8 T cells in Susac syndrome. Study-wide context: Patients with Susac syndrome were therapy-naive, treated with corticosteroids, or treated with intravenous immunoglobulin alone when blood was collected. Study results and limitations: In Susac syndrome, CD8+ expansion was highest in TEMRA and active disease. Regarding the TCR sequencing and HLA analysis, the study admitted that a relatively small number of individuals were involved.

Comment on this clonotype: Its antigen is not known.

After extraction with the RNeasy kit, roughly 0.5 to 1 ug of the RNA was reverse transcribed using random hexamers. A multiplex approach, immunoSEQ multiplex PCR, amplified TCR beta CDR3 across 54 Vbeta and 13 Jbeta. TCRdb re-derived calls from the immunoSEQ multiplex PCR reads in MiXCR, one entry per CDR3 protein. There are around 150,000 distinct CDR3 sequences in the sample; just under 95% occur only once, and about 0.18% lies in the top ten. The TCR was taken from a human donor with Susac syndrome. Source material: CD8+ T cells from PBMCs.

Here the CDR3 DNA reads TGTGCCAGCAGCATAGGGGGGAGGGGTGAGCAGTTCTTC. This translates into CASSIGGRGEQFF. The rearrangement uses TRBV12-3 or TRBV12-4 and TRBJ2-1, with TRBD2 as a possible D gene (7 bases). This CDR3 is 13 amino acids long. V lost 6 bases, J lost 9 bases, and 15 bases lay in between.